A selection of T cell receptor beta chains follows, all from one sample in a study of T cells in Graves' hyperthyroidism and ophthalmopathy. TCRdb re-derived calls from the multiplex PCR reads in MiXCR, one entry per CDR3 protein. This table holds roughly 360,000 distinct CDR3 sequences, 13% found once. Sample: blood. The receptor source for this set is a man aged 25-45 years with Graves' hyperthyroidism that later progressed to Graves' ophthalmopathy. CDR3s include the opening cysteine and the closing phenylalanine or tryptophan. The D gene is left open where the match is weak. Some rows have no size entry. The others give once, few or many, or a class for an expanded clone.

D: -; V: TRBV27; J: TRBJ2-7; size: many; CDR3: CASSYDPEGYEQYF; DNA: TGTGCCAGCAGTTATGACCCGGAGGGCTACGAGCAGTACTTC
D: -; V: TRBV7-9; J: TRBJ1-3; size: few; CDR3: CASRQISGNTIYF; DNA: TGTGCCAGCAGACAGATCTCTGGAAACACCATATATTTT
D: -; V: TRBV7-3; J: TRBJ2-3; size: many; CDR3: CASSPRALPGDTQYF; DNA: TGTGCCAGCAGCCCCCGGGCACTTCCGGGAGATACGCAGTATTTT
D: -; V: TRBV30; J: TRBJ2-1; size: -; CDR3: CAWNGRTYNEQFF; DNA: TGTGCCTGGAATGGGAGGACCTACAATGAGCAGTTCTTC
D: -; V: TRBV15; J: TRBJ1-2; size: -; CDR3: CATSKGEGDYGYTF; DNA: TGTGCCACCAGCAAAGGGGAAGGAGACTATGGCTACACCTTC
D: TRBD1; V: TRBV28; J: TRBJ1-2; size: many; CDR3: CASSKTGGGYGYTF; DNA: TGTGCCAGCAGCAAGACAGGGGGGGGCTATGGCTACACCTTC
D: TRBD1; V: TRBV30; J: TRBJ1-2; size: many; CDR3: CAWTMDRDSDDGYTF; DNA: TGTGCCTGGACCATGGACCGGGACAGTGATGATGGCTACACCTTC
D: TRBD1; V: TRBV18; J: TRBJ2-7; size: many; CDR3: CASSLGTGDNEQYF; DNA: TGTGCCAGCTCACTGGGGACAGGGGATAACGAGCAGTACTTC
D: -; V: TRBV5-1; J: TRBJ1-2; size: many; CDR3: CASSFSQGANYGYTF; DNA: TGCGCCAGCAGCTTTTCACAGGGCGCTAACTATGGCTACACCTTC
D: TRBD1; V: TRBV6-1; J: TRBJ2-1; size: many; CDR3: CASTAYLRGTNNEQFF; DNA: TGTGCCAGCACCGCTTATCTCAGGGGGACCAACAATGAGCAGTTCTTC
D: -; V: TRBV2; J: TRBJ1-1; size: many; CDR3: CASSGFRDTEAFF; DNA: TGTGCCAGCAGTGGCTTCCGGGACACTGAAGCTTTCTTT
D: TRBD1; V: TRBV20-1; J: TRBJ2-3; size: many; CDR3: CSAKTGGTDTQYF; DNA: TGCAGTGCTAAGACAGGGGGCACAGATACGCAGTATTTT
D: -; V: TRBV7-2; J: TRBJ2-1; size: few; CDR3: CASEARSGSYNEQFF; DNA: TGTGCCAGCGAAGCTCGTAGCGGCTCCTACAATGAGCAGTTCTTC
D: -; V: TRBV3-1; J: TRBJ1-3; size: many; CDR3: CASSQGLGGKSNTIYF; DNA: TGTGCCAGCAGCCAAGGGCTTGGAGGGAAAAGTAACACCATATATTTT
D: TRBD1; V: TRBV11-2; J: TRBJ1-1; size: many; CDR3: CASSLVTGGQAFF; DNA: TGTGCCAGCAGCTTAGTGACAGGGGGACAAGCTTTCTTT
D: TRBD1; V: TRBV7-9; J: TRBJ2-1; size: few; CDR3: CASSAKATGRHNEQFF; DNA: TGTGCCAGCAGCGCCAAGGCGACAGGGCGACACAATGAGCAGTTCTTC
D: -; V: TRBV6-5; J: TRBJ2-7; size: many; CDR3: CASSYTRVAYEQYF; DNA: TGTGCCAGCAGTTACACCAGGGTCGCCTACGAGCAGTACTTC
D: TRBD2; V: TRBV11-1; J: TRBJ2-1; size: -; CDR3: CASSWTSGGRDNEQFF; DNA: TGTGCCAGCAGCTGGACTAGCGGGGGCCGGGACAATGAGCAGTTCTTC
D: -; V: TRBV6-5; J: TRBJ1-2; size: many; CDR3: CASSYSGEGGYTF; DNA: TGTGCCAGCAGTTACTCCGGGGAGGGTGGCTACACCTTC
D: -; V: TRBV4-1; J: TRBJ1-5; size: -; CDR3: CASSLVDGSQPQHF; DNA: TGCGCCAGCAGCCTCGTGGATGGTTCCCAGCCCCAGCATTTT
D: TRBD2; V: TRBV7-6; J: TRBJ2-1; size: many; CDR3: CASRSMGGGYNEQFF; DNA: TGTGCCAGCAGATCTATGGGCGGGGGTTACAATGAGCAGTTCTTC
D: -; V: TRBV7-2; J: TRBJ1-1; size: few; CDR3: CASSLIPGGNTEAFF; DNA: TGTGCCAGCAGCTTAATCCCGGGGGGAAACACTGAAGCTTTCTTT
D: -; V: TRBV7-2; J: TRBJ2-7; size: few; CDR3: CASSPSVGKYEQYF; DNA: TGTGCCAGCAGCCCATCCGTGGGAAAGTACGAGCAGTACTTC
D: TRBD1; V: TRBV20-1; J: TRBJ2-7; size: few; CDR3: CSARSITGGILYEQYF; DNA: TGCAGTGCTAGATCAATTACAGGGGGTATACTCTACGAGCAGTACTTC
D: TRBD2; V: TRBV7-8; J: TRBJ2-7; size: many; CDR3: CASSLEAGGSYEQYF; DNA: TGTGCCAGCAGCTTAGAAGCGGGGGGCTCCTACGAGCAGTACTTC
D: TRBD2; V: TRBV15; J: TRBJ2-1; size: once; CDR3: CATSRVREGNEQFF; DNA: TGTGCCACCAGCAGAGTCAGGGAGGGGAATGAGCAGTTCTTC
D: TRBD1; V: TRBV7-8; J: TRBJ2-1; size: many; CDR3: CASSPRDRGQYNEQFF; DNA: TGTGCCAGCAGCCCTCGGGACAGGGGGCAGTACAATGAGCAGTTCTTC
D: TRBD2; V: TRBV7-9; J: TRBJ2-3; size: few; CDR3: CASSLELYGGAPDTQYF; DNA: TGTGCCAGCAGCTTAGAGCTGTACGGGGGGGCCCCAGATACGCAGTATTTT
D: -; V: TRBV9; J: TRBJ1-2; size: few; CDR3: CASTPDELYGYTF; DNA: TGTGCCAGCACCCCGGACGAGCTCTATGGCTACACCTTC
D: -; V: TRBV12-3/TRBV12-4; J: TRBJ1-1; size: many; CDR3: CASSRAGTIAEAFF; DNA: TGTGCCAGCAGCCGTGCCGGGACTATCGCTGAAGCTTTCTTT
D: -; V: TRBV20-1; J: TRBJ1-5; size: -; CDR3: CSASGTDSNQPQHF; DNA: TGCAGTGCTTCCGGGACGGATAGCAATCAGCCCCAGCATTTT
D: -; V: TRBV12-3/TRBV12-4; J: TRBJ2-1; size: many; CDR3: CASTSGQSSYNEQFF; DNA: TGTGCCAGCACTTCCGGACAGAGCTCCTACAATGAGCAGTTCTTC
D: TRBD1; V: TRBV5-8; J: TRBJ2-7; size: -; CDR3: CASSLTTGVEPYF; DNA: TGTGCCAGCAGCTTAACGACAGGGGTAGAGCCGTACTTC
D: -; V: TRBV6-1; J: TRBJ2-2; size: few; CDR3: CASKQQNTGELFF; DNA: TGTGCCAGCAAACAGCAAAACACCGGGGAGCTGTTTTTT
D: -; V: TRBV2; J: TRBJ1-6; size: many; CDR3: CASSESATSSPLHF; DNA: TGTGCCAGCAGTGAGTCCGCGACCAGTTCACCCCTCCACTTT
D: TRBD1; V: TRBV7-2; J: TRBJ1-5; size: many; CDR3: CASSYDRGQPQHF; DNA: TGTGCCAGCAGCTACGACAGGGGGCAGCCCCAGCATTTT
D: TRBD2; V: TRBV6-2/TRBV6-3; J: TRBJ2-2; size: -; CDR3: CASSYSSGGYTGELFF; DNA: TGTGCCAGCAGTTATTCTAGCGGGGGATATACCGGGGAGCTGTTTTTT
D: -; V: TRBV19; J: TRBJ2-4; size: few; CDR3: CASSIAPRQISKNIQYF; DNA: TGTGCCAGTAGTATAGCTCCGCGACAGATCTCCAAAAACATTCAGTACTTC
D: TRBD1; V: TRBV19; J: TRBJ1-5; size: many; CDR3: CASSSTPGGESNQPQHF; DNA: TGTGCCAGTAGTTCCACCCCAGGGGGCGAGAGCAATCAGCCCCAGCATTTT
D: TRBD1; V: TRBV7-8; J: TRBJ1-6; size: many; CDR3: CASSFPQTGVNWDPPLHF; DNA: TGTGCCAGCAGCTTTCCCCAGACAGGGGTTAATTGGGATCCACCCCTCCACTTT
D: -; V: TRBV12-3/TRBV12-4; J: TRBJ1-1; size: many; CDR3: CASSHRWEAEAFF; DNA: TGTGCCAGCAGCCATAGGTGGGAGGCTGAAGCTTTCTTT
D: TRBD1; V: TRBV12-3/TRBV12-4; J: TRBJ2-1; size: many; CDR3: CASSFRRDRGNNEQFF; DNA: TGTGCCAGCAGTTTCAGGCGGGACAGGGGGAACAATGAGCAGTTCTTC
D: -; V: TRBV5-1; J: TRBJ1-1; size: many; CDR3: CASSLGTTMNTEAFF; DNA: TGCGCCAGCAGCTTGGGAACAACCATGAACACTGAAGCTTTCTTT
D: TRBD2; V: TRBV27; J: TRBJ2-5; size: many; CDR3: CASMDMGLQETQYF; DNA: TGTGCCAGCATGGATATGGGACTACAAGAGACCCAGTACTTC
D: TRBD2; V: TRBV5-1; J: TRBJ2-5; size: many; CDR3: CASSLGTSGETQYF; DNA: TGCGCCAGCAGCTTGGGGACTAGCGGTGAGACCCAGTACTTC
D: -; V: TRBV18; J: TRBJ1-3; size: few; CDR3: CASSPEHTIYF; DNA: TGTGCCAGCTCACCAGAGCACACCATATATTTT
D: -; V: TRBV7-8; J: TRBJ1-5; size: few; CDR3: CASSLWEGVSNQPQHF; DNA: TGTGCCAGCAGCTTATGGGAGGGAGTTAGCAATCAGCCCCAGCATTTT
D: -; V: TRBV3-1; J: TRBJ2-3; size: -; CDR3: CASSQVGAGTDTQYF; DNA: TGTGCCAGCAGCCAAGTCGGGGCCGGCACAGATACGCAGTATTTT
D: -; V: TRBV4-1; J: TRBJ2-2; size: few; CDR3: CASSHIIGGGGELFF; DNA: TGCGCCAGCAGCCATATAATCGGGGGCGGAGGGGAGCTGTTTTTT
D: TRBD1; V: TRBV20-1; J: TRBJ1-5; size: few; CDR3: CSARKDRGNQPQHF; DNA: TGCAGTGCTAGAAAGGACAGGGGTAATCAGCCCCAGCATTTT
D: TRBD1; V: TRBV20-1; J: TRBJ2-7; size: few; CDR3: CSANRGSYEQYF; DNA: TGCAGTGCTAACAGGGGCTCCTACGAGCAGTACTTC
D: TRBD1; V: TRBV28; J: TRBJ2-4; size: many; CDR3: CASSLGTGGGIQYF; DNA: TGTGCCAGCAGTCTTGGGACAGGAGGGGGCATTCAGTACTTC
D: -; V: TRBV12-3/TRBV12-4; J: TRBJ1-4; size: many; CDR3: CASTHRGWANEKLFF; DNA: TGTGCCAGCACCCACCGGGGGTGGGCTAATGAAAAACTGTTTTTT
D: TRBD2; V: TRBV5-1; J: TRBJ2-3; size: many; CDR3: CASSPQAGGDTQYF; DNA: TGCGCCAGCAGCCCCCAGGCGGGGGGGGATACGCAGTATTTT
D: -; V: TRBV12-5; J: TRBJ2-2; size: many; CDR3: CASGLARGSGTGELFF; DNA: TGTGCTAGTGGTCTCGCTCGGGGGTCGGGCACCGGGGAGCTGTTTTTT